The subject of this entry is one TCR beta chain. Which antigen it targets is not known. No base quality values were provided; no much bigger clone lies one nucleotide off. The immunoSEQ Assay, a bias-controlled multiplex PCR, was used to amplify TCRbeta CDR3 regions from genomic DNA. The authors' pipeline ran thus. The number of nucleated cells in each sample was estimated by amplification of reference gene primers within the assay. Sequence reads were collapsed and filtered to measure the absolute abundance of every unique TCRbeta CDR3 rearrangement. For each sample, productive Simpson clonality was calculated by taking the square root of Simpson's diversity index across productive rearrangements. This immuneACCESS table, as held by TCRdb, lists in-frame sequences with V and J called but not all clones. Of the missing ones, under half trace to an unresolved V gene in checked studies; the others have no known cause. That table gives V, J and clone size, and the DNA gave D and trimming. For this sample the table gives about 190,000 clones, of which around four fifths were detected only once. Approximately 19% of the sample is taken by the ten largest.

At the junction V is shortened by 6 bases and J by 2 bases; bases outside the gene matches: 6. CDR1 and CDR2, per the germline V gene, are MNHEY and SVGAGI. The CDR3 covers 15 residues, taking in both the cysteine and the phenylalanine. Only the CDR3 portion is preserved as DNA: 45 bases, with reading frame beginning at the first base. The entry originates in a study of blood T cell repertoires in COVID-19 (dated by TCRdb to about 2020). Regarding the complete study: Samples covering the acute and convalescent phases of COVID-19 were provided by collaborators in the United States, Italy and Spain. The prospective study material was composed of cDNA or gDNA derived from T cells, B-cell-depleted T cells, or PBMCs. The repertoires were released in a freely available public database meant as a resource for research on the immune response to SARS-CoV-2. Where HLA class I and class II types were available, the types were taken from metadata supplied by the sample provider, not from assay-based typing. Samples were obtained from the ongoing ImmuneRACE study (first 160 participants) and from 1,254 subjects provided by 6 global collaborators. Subjects who had been exposed to COVID-19, were actively infected with it, or had recovered from it provided the deeply sampled blood TCRbeta repertoires that made up the dataset. Nearly every sample came with metadata listing a de-identified subject ID, COVID-19 status, age in years and sex.

Study-wide conclusions, independent of this receptor: The amount of clinical and demographic metadata varied by source and participant and was provided uncurated.

Collaborating institutions collected whole blood in K2EDTA tubes following their own protocols. For TCRbeta analysis, collaborators shipped samples as frozen whole blood, isolated PBMCs, or DNA extracted from either of those sample types. Sample: peripheral blood. The sequence was collected from a human donor in a cohort sampled during active COVID-19. In this chain, TRBV6-5 is recombined with TRBJ1-4; 7 middle bases align to TRBD1. The base sequence is TGTGCCAGCAGGACAGGGTTTAGCACTAATGAAAAACTGTTTTTT. Its translation reads: CASRTGFSTNEKLFF.